The 2 T cell receptor beta chains presented below share a single source sample, sequenced in a study of cytomegalovirus exposure and HLA in healthy donors. This table comes from immunoSEQ multiplex PCR, and its TCRdb copy is limited to in-frame clones, with some not included. The table has about 150,000 clones, more than 75% seen once. The sequenced material came from PBMCs. Source of these receptors: a man younger than 35 in good health and CMV-seronegative.

A note on this clone: One end of the junction varies from germline; a read error may be responsible. This rearrangement joins TRBV27 to TRBJ1-5; 9 positions match TRBD1. Germline V gives CDR1 MNHEY, CDR2 SMNVEV (reference sequence). The CDR3 totals 14 residues. CDR3 DNA sequence: TGTGCCAGCAGTACGGACAGGGGCAAGCAGCCCCAGCATTTT. Protein: CASSTDRGKQPQHF.

V is TRBV5-4 and J is TRBJ2-7; the match to TRBD2 covers 10 bases. The CDR3 sequence is 16 residues long. After removal of 4 bases from V and 0 bases from J, the junction contained 7 bases not matched to a gene. From germline, CDR1 is SGHNT and CDR2 YYREEE (reference sequence). The DNA for the CDR3 is TGTGCCAGCAGCATCCTAGCGGGGGTCTTCTCCTACGAGCAGTACTTC. It encodes CASSILAGVFSYEQYF.